This T cell receptor beta chain was captured in a study of CD8+ T cells in alopecia areata. At the level of the study: Oral tofacitinib (5 to 10 mg twice daily) was administered to treated patients.

As to treatment: oral pan-JAK inhibitor, 5-10 mg twice daily. The authors sorted CD4+ and CD8+ T cells from PBMCs. The CDR3 has 11 residues. Germline assignment: CDR1 MNHNY and CDR2 SVGAGI (reference sequence). V was clipped by 6 bases and J by 5 bases, with 8 bases between them. RNA, once extracted, was reverse transcribed into cDNA for use as the sequencing template. Using immunoSEQ multiplex PCR, the repertoire was profiled, and TCRdb retains in-frame clones only, with some absent. Of 150,000 to 200,000 clones listed, around three fifths are singletons. The chain links TRBV6-6 to TRBJ2-7, with unresolved D. Specimen: CD4+ T cells sorted from blood, collected at week 4, from a patient treated with tofacitinib. The sequence came from a human donor with alopecia areata. The CDR3 bases are TGTGCCAGCAGCCCCCTCGACGAGCAGTACTTC. Amino acid sequence: CASSPLDEQYF.